The 8 T cell receptor beta chains below come from one sample, sequenced in a study of neurological immune-mediated disorders. TCRdb re-analysed the 5' RACE reads in MiXCR, keeping a single row per CDR3 protein. The table records just over 95,000 distinct CDR3 sequences, 3% to 4% of them present only once. Sequencing used PBMCs. These receptors all stem from a woman aged 18-29 years with multiple sclerosis.

The table lists this clonotype with many counts. The chain employs TRBV7-8 and TRBJ2-1, with 10 bases aligning to TRBD2. The CDR3 extends over 17 amino acids. CDR1 is SGHVS and CDR2 is FQNEAQ in the germline V gene. Unmatched junction bases numbered 8, after V lost 2 bases and J lost 4 bases. The CDR3 DNA reads TGTGCCAGCAGCTTACGGGGCACTAGCGGGGTTTACAATGAGCAGTTCTTC. Residues: CASSLRGTSGVYNEQFF. The complete variable domain, with remaining parts taken from reference TRBV7-8 and TRBJ2-1, reads GAGVSQSPRYKVAKRGQDVALRCDPISGHVSLFWYQQALGQGPEFLTYFQNEAQLDKSGLPSDRFFAERPEGSVSTLKIQRTQQEDSAVYLCASSLRGTSGVYNEQFFGPGTRLTVL.

In its sample, this clonotype was seen many times. The genes are TRBV5-1 and TRBJ2-1; 8 bases align to TRBD1. Trimming at V came to 3 bases and at J to 2 bases, leaving 7 bases not matched to a gene. The CDR3 is 16 residues long. Per germline, CDR1 SGHRS and CDR2 YFSETQ. CDR3 sequence: CASSSIPDRAYNEQFF. The CDR3 nucleotides are TGCGCCAGCAGCTCTATTCCGGACAGGGCCTACAATGAGCAGTTCTTC.

This clonotype came up many times. J is TRBJ1-2 and V is TRBV7-9; D gene uncertain. Germline V gene data show CDR1 as SEHNR and CDR2 as FQNEAQ (reference sequence). The V gene lost 5 bases and the J gene lost 4 bases, with 17 bases spanning the gap. This CDR3 comprises 15 residues. The CDR3 reads CASSPRAGVRYGYTF. CDR3 DNA sequence: TGTGCCAGCAGCCCACGGGCCGGGGTTCGCTATGGCTACACCTTC.

This clonotype was found many times. V is TRBV11-2 and J is TRBJ2-7; tentatively, D is TRBD1 (6 bases). The germline V gene encodes CDR1 SGHAT and CDR2 FQNNGV. V shed 0 bases and J shed 3 bases, with 15 bases lying between them. This CDR3 contains 16 residues. For the CDR3, the DNA is TGTGCCAGCAGCTTAGATTTGGCAGGGGTAAACTACGAGCAGTACTTC. Protein: CASSLDLAGVNYEQYF.

This clonotype was seen many times. This sequence joins TRBV20-1 and TRBJ2-5, with TRBD1 matching 7 bases. CDR3 length: 13 residues. Unmatched junction bases numbered 5, after V lost 3 bases and J lost 4 bases. The germline CDR1 and CDR2 sequences are DFQATT and SNEGSKA (reference sequence). CDR3 nucleotides: TGCAGTGCTAGGAGACAGGGCCGAGAGACCCAGTACTTC. It specifies CSARRQGRETQYF.

This clonotype was observed at least ten times. The V call is TRBV11-2, the J call TRBJ2-1; 10 nucleotides line up with TRBD1. Germline V gene data show CDR1 as SGHAT and CDR2 as FQNNGV. The CDR3 is 16 amino acids. Unmatched junction bases numbered 8, after V lost 5 bases and J lost 4 bases. The CDR3 sequence: CASSRDRGPLYNEQFF. Written as DNA, the CDR3 is TGTGCCAGCAGCCGTGACAGGGGGCCTCTTTACAATGAGCAGTTCTTC.

At least ten counts were recorded for this clonotype. The chain links TRBV4-3 to TRBJ2-3; no reliable D call. With 0 bases removed from V and 0 bases from J, the gap between germline ends came to 10 bases. The CDR3 is made up of 16 amino acids. CDR1 LGHNA and CDR2 YSLEER come from the germline V gene. In DNA, the CDR3 is TGCGCCAGCAGCCAAGACCTCTTCGGTAGCACAGATACGCAGTATTTT. This translates into CASSQDLFGSTDTQYF.

This clonotype was counted at least ten times. The chain couples TRBV5-1 to TRBJ1-2; D is unclear. V lost 0 bases, J lost 4 bases, and 10 bases lay in between. CDR3 length equals 14 residues. In germline, CDR1 is SGHRS, CDR2 YFSETQ. CDR3 region: CASSLERAPYGYTF. CDR3 bases: TGCGCCAGCAGCTTGGAGAGGGCCCCCTATGGCTACACCTTC. Using reference TRBV5-1 and TRBJ1-2 for the parts outside the CDR3, the full variable domain is KAGVTQTPRYLIKTRGQQVTLSCSPISGHRSVSWYQQTPGQGLQFLFEYFSETQRNKGNFPGRFSGRQFSNSRSEMNVSTLELGDSALYLCASSLERAPYGYTFGSGTRLTVV.